The 22 T cell receptor beta chains presented below share a single source sample, sequenced in a study of T cell responses to AZD1222 COVID-19 vaccine. Generated by immunoSEQ multiplex PCR, the TCRdb table keeps only in-frame clones and is missing some. The sample lists some 150,000 clones, about 91% seen once, with roughly 16% in the top ten. Sequenced material: peripheral blood, taken on day 0 of AZD1222 vaccination. These receptors were taken from an adult in good health.

The chain links TRBV7-9 to TRBJ1-1; D is uncertain. The V end lost 3 bases, the J end lost 7 bases, and 9 bases lay between the germline ends. Germline V gives CDR1 SEHNR, CDR2 FQNEAQ (reference sequence). CDR3 length: 12 amino acids. DNA of the CDR3: TGTGCCAGCAGCTTCGGCGGCCTTGAAGCTTTCTTT. As protein: CASSFGGLEAFF.

The rearrangement joins TRBV9 to TRBJ2-1, with D unresolved. This CDR3 spans 19 amino acids. Trimming removed 0 bases at V and 0 bases at J, with 19 bases between. From germline, CDR1 is SGDLS and CDR2 YYNGEE. CDR3 in amino acids: CASSVGGRSNTLSYNEQFF. DNA for the CDR3: TGTGCCAGCAGCGTAGGCGGCAGGTCTAACACGCTCTCCTACAATGAGCAGTTCTTC.

The chain uses TRBV11-2 and TRBJ2-7, with 7 bases lining up with TRBD1. CDR1 is SGHAT and CDR2 is FQNNGV in the germline V gene. This CDR3 region has 14 residues. V lost 7 bases and J lost 2; bases outside the gene matches: 8. DNA of the CDR3: TGTGCCAGCACAGGGGGACAGAAAGCCTACGAGCAGTACTTC. It translates to CASTGGQKAYEQYF.

The rearrangement joins TRBV3-1 (or the pseudogene TRBV3-2) to TRBJ1-1; 9 nucleotides match TRBD1. The CDR3 runs 15 residues. V lost 4 bases and J lost 3; bases outside the gene matches: 6. Germline CDR1 and CDR2: LGHDT and YNNKEL (reference sequence). The CDR3 region has the DNA TGTGCCAGCAGCCCCCGGGACAGGGTCTACACTGAAGCTTTCTTT. It encodes CASSPRDRVYTEAFF.

The chain employs TRBV2 and TRBJ2-7; TRBD1 might be the D (6 bases). Trimming took 5 bases from V and 4 from J, leaving 12 bases between them. CDR3 size: 13 residues. Germline V gene lookup returns CDR1 SNHLY and CDR2 FYNNEI. The CDR3 region has the DNA TGTGCCAGCAGTAAATACAGGGATTACGAGCAGTACTTC. Protein product: CASSKYRDYEQYF.

The chain couples TRBV6-5 to TRBJ1-3; D may be TRBD1 (5 bases). Germline values: CDR1 MNHEY, CDR2 SVGAGI. V lost 7 bases and J 0 bases, leaving 10 bases between the germline ends. The CDR3 covers 14 residues. CDR3 DNA sequence: TGTGCCAGCATCAAAGACAGCTCTGGAAACACCATATATTTT. Translation gives CASIKDSSGNTIYF.

In this sample, this clone turned up once. The rearrangement links TRBV19 to TRBJ1-1; D is unresolved. Germline CDR1 LNHDA, CDR2 SQIVND (reference sequence). Trimming shortened V by 3 bases and J by 1 base, and 18 bases separated the two germline ends. The length of the CDR3 is 17 residues. As DNA, the CDR3 is TGTGCCAGTAGTATGGGGAATCGAAGGGCGGCGAACACTGAAGCTTTCTTT. The encoded protein is CASSMGNRRAANTEAFF.

The J gene is TRBJ2-5, the V gene TRBV7-9, with D maybe TRBD1 (5 bases). Per the germline V gene, CDR1 is SEHNR and CDR2 is FQNEAQ (reference sequence). Trimming removed 4 bases from V and 1 base from J, with 10 bases in between. This CDR3 has 14 amino acids. The CDR3: CASSSGAGQETQYF. The DNA for the CDR3 is TGTGCCAGCAGCTCTGGGGCAGGCCAAGAGACCCAGTACTTC.

In regard to this clone: Other DNA variants within this sample encode the same CDR3. The genes are TRBV9 and TRBJ1-2; tentatively, D is TRBD1 (5 bases). Germline loops: CDR1 SGDLS, CDR2 YYNGEE. The CDR3 sequence is 12 residues long. Deletions cut 0 bases from V and 5 bases from J, with 5 bases between. The CDR3 nucleotides read TGTGCCAGCAGCGTAGAGGGGTATGGCTACACCTTC. It codes for CASSVEGYGYTF.

The J gene is TRBJ1-4, the V gene TRBV19; D is unclear. Germline assignment: CDR1 LNHDA and CDR2 SQIVND (reference sequence). There are 12 residues in the CDR3. The V and J ends lost 7 bases and 8 bases respectively, with 11 bases between them. The CDR3 region is CASTEAREKLFF. CDR3 nucleotides: TGTGCCAGTACGGAAGCGCGAGAAAAACTGTTTTTT.

This chain links TRBV3-1 (or the pseudogene TRBV3-2) with TRBJ2-4; D may match TRBD1 or TRBD2 (5 bases each). The V end lost 4 bases, the J end lost 7 bases, and 14 bases lay between the germline ends. The germline gives CDR1 LGHDT, CDR2 YNNKEL (reference sequence). The CDR3 runs to 14 residues. CDR3 sequence reads: CASSPTGAGNIQYF. In DNA form, the CDR3 reads TGTGCCAGCAGCCCTACTGGGGCGGGTAACATTCAGTACTTC.

This rearrangement joins TRBV14 to TRBJ1-1; unclear D gene. This CDR3 has 12 amino acids. Germline V gene sequence: CDR1 SGHDN, CDR2 FVKESK. V was shortened by 1 base and J by 5 bases, with 5 bases between the two germline ends. The chain's CDR3 is CASSQVWTEAFF. CDR3 nucleotide sequence: TGTGCCAGCAGCCAAGTATGGACTGAAGCTTTCTTT.

The chain employs TRBV19 and TRBJ1-5; D not certain. V lost 0 bases and J lost 1, with 10 bases in between. The CDR3 loop spans 16 amino acids. CDR1 is LNHDA, CDR2 SQIVND, per germline (reference sequence). The CDR3 bases are TGTGCCAGTAGTATAGAGCCGGGAAGGAGCAATCAGCCCCAGCATTTT. Protein product: CASSIEPGRSNQPQHF.

This sequence joins TRBV5-1 and TRBJ2-5; no firm D call. There are 14 residues in the CDR3. Germline V CDR1 and CDR2: SGHRS, YFSETQ. The V and J ends lost 4 bases and 4 bases respectively, with 14 bases between them. CDR3 region: CASSRPTEPETQYF. The CDR3 DNA reads TGCGCCAGCAGCCGGCCGACGGAACCAGAGACCCAGTACTTC.

The chain has TRBV4-2 and TRBJ1-2; TRBD1 might be the D (5 bases). The germline V and J ends were trimmed by 0 bases and 2 bases, with 10 bases remaining between them. The CDR3 contains 15 residues. Germline-derived CDR1 and CDR2 are LGHNA and YNFKEQ. CDR3 residues: CASSQDDRGNYGYTF. Here the CDR3 DNA reads TGTGCCAGCAGCCAAGATGACAGAGGGAACTATGGCTACACCTTC.

V gene TRBV11-1 combines with J gene TRBJ2-1; TRBD2 aligns across 10 bases. This CDR3 contains 15 residues. Trimming at V came to 4 bases and at J to 8 bases, leaving 8 bases not matched to a gene. CDR1 and CDR2 from the germline V gene are SGHAT and FQDESV (reference sequence). CDR3 region: CASSSERGGGYEQFF. The CDR3, as DNA: TGTGCCAGCAGCTCAGAGCGGGGGGGTGGCTATGAGCAGTTCTTC. Together with reference TRBV11-1 and TRBJ2-1, the CDR3 gives the full variable domain: EAEVAQSPRYKITEKSQAVAFWCDPISGHATLYWYRQILGQGPELLVQFQDESVVDDSQLPKDRFSAERLKGVDSTLKIQPAELGDSAMYLCASSSERGGGYEQFFGPGTRLTVL.

The V and J genes are TRBV15 and TRBJ1-1; D gene ambiguous. V was pared by 5 bases and J by 0 bases, with 13 bases between. The CDR3 has 15 residues. Germline V CDR1 and CDR2: LNHNV, YYDKDF (reference sequence). The CDR3 here is CATSFREGMNTEAFF. The DNA of the CDR3 is TGTGCCACCAGCTTCCGCGAGGGCATGAACACTGAAGCTTTCTTT.

The V and J genes are TRBV7-2 and TRBJ2-1; 9 bases match TRBD2. CDR1 and CDR2 from the germline V gene are SGHTA and FQGNSA. V shed 1 base and J 13 bases; nucleotides not matched to a gene: 8. CDR3 length: 14 residues. For the CDR3, the DNA is TGTGCCAGCAGCTTAGGGGCTAGCGGGGCGAAACAGTTCTTC. It specifies CASSLGASGAKQFF.

The chain is built from TRBV28 and TRBJ2-7; no firm D call. Germline CDR1 reads MDHEN; CDR2 reads SYDVKM. The CDR3 is 14 residues long. V lost 5 bases to trimming and J lost 3 bases, with 14 bases between them. The CDR3 reads CASSPPSASYEQYF. For the CDR3, the DNA is TGTGCCAGCAGTCCCCCCAGCGCCAGCTACGAGCAGTACTTC.

The chain combines TRBV7-2 with TRBJ2-1, with 10 bases identical to TRBD2. CDR3 length equals 15 residues. The trim removed 5 bases at V and 4 bases at J, leaving 5 bases unmatched. CDR1 SGHTA and CDR2 FQGNSA come from the germline V gene. The CDR3 here is CASSAWTSGYNEQFF. The CDR3 DNA reads as TGTGCCAGCAGCGCCTGGACTAGCGGTTACAATGAGCAGTTCTTC.

This clone was picked up one time. The rearrangement links TRBV5-1 to TRBJ1-2; no definite D call. Trimming cost V 3 bases and J 3 bases, with 15 bases left between them. The CDR3 has 15 residues. Germline V gives CDR1 SGHRS, CDR2 YFSETQ. The CDR3 here is CASSSNSQGHYGYTF. The CDR3 DNA reads TGCGCCAGCAGCTCAAACTCTCAAGGGCACTATGGCTACACCTTC.

The chain uses TRBV5-5 and TRBJ1-2; D is undetermined. The germline CDR1 and CDR2 sequences are SGHKS and YYEKEE (reference sequence). Trimming left V 1 base short and J 4 bases short, with 14 bases between. The CDR3 spans 15 residues. CDR3 sequence (DNA): TGTGCCAGCAGCTTGTCGGTGGGTTTGAGCTATGGCTACACCTTC. It translates to CASSLSVGLSYGYTF.